What follows are 17 T cell receptor beta chains derived from one specimen sequenced in a study of T cell responses to AZD1222 COVID-19 vaccine. Measured with immunoSEQ multiplex PCR; TCRdb has only the in-frame clones, and not every one. Here the sample spans more than 85,000 clones, about 91% being singletons. The starting material was peripheral blood, obtained on day 0 of AZD1222 vaccination. The receptors originated from an adult in good health.

The rearrangement links TRBV27 to TRBJ1-4, with D possibly matching TRBD1 (6 bases). The CDR3 length is 14 residues. The V end was cut by 2 bases, the J end by 6 bases, with 10 bases between. The germline CDR1 and CDR2 sequences are MNHEY and SMNVEV (reference sequence). The CDR3 reads CASSLRGAHEKLFF. The CDR3 region has the DNA TGTGCCAGCAGTTTACGGGGGGCGCATGAAAAACTGTTTTTT.

This clone has just one count. The gene calls are TRBV4-3 and TRBJ2-3; 8 nucleotides line up with TRBD1. Germline V lookup: CDR1 LGHNA, CDR2 YSLEER. The V and J ends lost 4 bases and 2 bases, in that order; junction bases with no gene match: 8. The CDR3 has 16 residues. CDR3: CASSRPVTGDTDTQYF. DNA for the CDR3: TGCGCCAGCAGCCGTCCAGTGACAGGGGACACAGATACGCAGTATTTT.

The rearrangement uses TRBV6-2 or TRBV6-3 and TRBJ2-6; D is possibly TRBD2 (5 bases). Germline assignment: CDR1 MNHEY and CDR2 SVGEGT. V was pared by 2 bases and J by 1 base, with 24 bases between. The CDR3 sequence is 21 residues long. The chain's CDR3 is CASSYETLVAGGISGANVLTF. CDR3 in DNA: TGTGCCAGCAGTTACGAGACCCTAGTAGCTGGAGGAATATCTGGGGCCAACGTCCTGACTTTC.

The sample holds one count of this clone. The genes are TRBV7-9 and TRBJ1-2, with D perhaps TRBD1 (6 bases). CDR3 length equals 14 residues. Trimming removed 5 bases at V and 6 bases at J, with 16 bases between. Germline V gives CDR1 SEHNR, CDR2 FQNEAQ (reference sequence). CDR3 protein: CASSPTSRGHGYTF. The CDR3 coding sequence is TGTGCCAGCAGCCCCACGAGCAGGGGACATGGCTACACCTTC.

V and J are TRBV4-1 and TRBJ1-3; TRBD1 might be the D (5 bases). The CDR3 is 14 amino acids. V was trimmed by 4 bases and J by 4 bases, leaving 11 bases between them. Germline V lookup: CDR1 MGHRA, CDR2 YSYEKL. CDR3 region: CASSLLTAGNTIYF. As DNA, the CDR3 is TGCGCCAGCAGCCTTTTGACAGCGGGAAACACCATATATTTT.

The sample holds one count of this clone. The chain carries TRBV4-3 and TRBJ2-2, with 13 positions matching TRBD2. Losses at the gene ends were 0 bases for V and 10 bases for J; bases not matched to a gene: 8. The CDR3 consists of 17 residues. Germline V gene sequence: CDR1 LGHNA, CDR2 YSLEER. The DNA of the CDR3 is TGCGCCAGCAGCCAAGATCGGACTAGCGGGGGCCGTTCGGAGCTGTTTTTT. Translation gives CASSQDRTSGGRSELFF.

The V and J genes are TRBV20-1 and TRBJ2-7; D is perhaps TRBD1 (5 bases). Germline V gene sequence: CDR1 DFQATT, CDR2 SNEGSKA (reference sequence). V was clipped by 7 bases and J by 2 bases, with 9 bases between them. This CDR3 region has 11 residues. CDR3 DNA sequence: TGCAGTGTTCAGGGAACCTACGAGCAGTACTTC. This encodes CSVQGTYEQYF.

The gene calls are TRBV12-3 or TRBV12-4 and TRBJ1-2; no clear D gene. CDR3 length: 13 amino acids. Trimming cost V 3 bases and J 5 bases, with 10 bases left between them. The CDR3 nucleotides are TGTGCCAGCAGTTTGGGGAGATCTTATGGCTACACCTTC. This sequence encodes CASSLGRSYGYTF.

The chain joins TRBV7-3 to TRBJ2-1, with 12 bases aligning to TRBD1. V dropped 2 bases and J dropped 8; count of bases not matched to a gene: 1. This CDR3 comprises 14 residues. Germline V CDR1 and CDR2: SGHTA, FQGTGA. CDR3 amino acids: CASSLGTGGHEQFF. CDR3 nucleotide sequence: TGTGCCAGCAGCTTAGGGACAGGGGGCCATGAGCAGTTCTTC.

The V call is TRBV2, the J call TRBJ2-3; D might be TRBD1 or TRBD2, each matching 5 bases. The V and J ends lost 7 bases and 1 base respectively, with 12 bases between them. The germline gives CDR1 SNHLY, CDR2 FYNNEI. CDR3 length equals 14 residues. The DNA for the CDR3 is TGTGCCAGCACCGGGGACGGCGGCACAGATACGCAGTATTTT. Encoded protein: CASTGDGGTDTQYF.

The gene calls are TRBV5-4 and TRBJ1-3, with D unclear. With 0 bases removed from V and 0 bases from J, the gap between germline ends came to 10 bases. Germline assignment: CDR1 SGHNT and CDR2 YYREEE (reference sequence). This CDR3 has 16 residues. CDR3 in amino acids: CASSLDARSSGNTIYF. CDR3 nucleotide sequence: TGTGCCAGCAGCTTGGACGCCAGGAGCTCTGGAAACACCATATATTTT.

The chain employs TRBV30 and TRBJ2-7, with D unresolved. CDR3 length: 13 amino acids. Germline CDR1 and CDR2: GTSNPN and SVGIG (reference sequence). V lost 3 bases, J lost 7 bases, and 16 bases lay in between. CDR3 coding DNA: TGTGCCTGGAGCCCCTACCCCATTGATGAGCAGTACTTC. It yields the protein CAWSPYPIDEQYF.

This chain joins TRBV4-3 and TRBJ1-2, with TRBD1 identical over 7 bases. The V segment lost 4 bases and the J segment 4 bases; nucleotides outside the gene matches: 9. Germline V gene lookup returns CDR1 LGHNA and CDR2 YSLEER. CDR3 length: 15 amino acids. The CDR3 nucleotides read TGCGCCAGCAGCCCAGACAGGGTAGGAGGCTATGGCTACACCTTC. Its protein product is CASSPDRVGGYGYTF.

The chain joins TRBV19 to TRBJ1-5; TRBD1 is a possible D gene (5 bases). The germline V gene has CDR1 LNHDA and CDR2 SQIVND (reference sequence). The V end lost 3 bases, the J end lost 3 bases, and 9 bases lay between the germline ends. This CDR3 has 14 amino acids. CDR3 nucleotides: TGTGCCAGTAGTATCGCCAGGGTCAATCAGCCCCAGCATTTT. As protein: CASSIARVNQPQHF.

The gene calls are TRBV5-4 and TRBJ2-5; the D gene is possibly TRBD1 (7 bases). There are 14 residues in the CDR3. Trimming left V 3 bases short and J 2 bases short, with 11 bases between. Per the germline V gene, CDR1 is SGHNT and CDR2 is YYREEE (reference sequence). CDR3 region: CASSYPGGQETQYF. CDR3 DNA: TGTGCCAGCAGCTATCCAGGGGGGCAAGAGACCCAGTACTTC.

This clone was picked up one time. V gene TRBV2 combines with J gene TRBJ2-3; D might be TRBD2 (6 bases). CDR3 size: 15 residues. The ends were cut back, 4 bases at V and 3 bases at J, with 14 bases in the middle. Germline loops: CDR1 SNHLY, CDR2 FYNNEI. CDR3 DNA sequence: TGTGCCAGCAGTGGGTTGCGGGAAAAGACAGATACGCAGTATTTT. Translating it yields CASSGLREKTDTQYF.

V is TRBV5-4 and J is TRBJ2-5; possible D gene TRBD1, 5 bases. Trimming shortened V by 0 bases and J by 6 bases, and 9 bases separated the two germline ends. Germline loops: CDR1 SGHNT, CDR2 YYREEE (reference sequence). This CDR3 is built from 13 residues. The CDR3 region has the DNA TGTGCCAGCAGCTTGGATCAGGGAAAGACCCAGTACTTC. Protein product: CASSLDQGKTQYF.